This entry lists 9 T cell receptor beta chains sequenced from one sample in a study of shared clonotypes between healthy human individuals. The table came from immunoSEQ multiplex PCR; TCRdb's copy has only in-frame clones and leaves some out. The sample holds roughly 760,000 clones, 74% seen once. The sample was memory CD4+ T cells sorted from blood. Regarding subset: CD45RA-negative fraction. Receptor source: a woman in her twenties or thirties in good health.

The chain joins TRBV5-1 to TRBJ2-5; TRBD1 agrees at 9 bases. CDR3 length: 19 amino acids. Losses at the gene ends were 4 bases for V and 4 bases for J; bases not matched to a gene: 20. CDR1 SGHRS and CDR2 YFSETQ come from the germline V gene. The CDR3 DNA follows: TGCGCCAGCAGCCCGGGACAGGGTTCAGGCCTGGGGGCATCAGAGACCCAGTACTTC. As protein: CASSPGQGSGLGASETQYF.

V usage is TRBV28 and J usage is TRBJ2-7; D gene uncertain. V lost 7 bases and J lost 1, with 17 bases in between. Germline assignment: CDR1 MDHEN and CDR2 SYDVKM. The CDR3 has 15 amino acids. CDR3 sequence reads: CASTPNRATSYEQYF. The CDR3 nucleotides are TGTGCCAGCACTCCAAACCGGGCAACGTCCTACGAGCAGTACTTC.

The chain links TRBV6-1 to TRBJ2-7; D is possibly TRBD1 (5 bases). The ends were cut back, 6 bases at V and 0 bases at J, with 12 bases in the middle. In germline, CDR1 is MNHNS, CDR2 SASEGT. The length of the CDR3 is 14 residues. CDR3 nucleotides: TGTGCCAGCAGCCCACGCAGGGACTCCTACGAGCAGTACTTC. Translating gives CASSPRRDSYEQYF.

The chain carries TRBV5-1 and TRBJ2-2; the D gene is possibly TRBD1 (5 bases). The CDR3 consists of 14 residues. CDR1 is SGHRS, CDR2 YFSETQ, per germline. V was cut by 4 bases and J by 3 bases, with 10 bases left in between. As DNA, the CDR3 is TGCGCCAGCAGCCAGCAGGGATACACCGGGGAGCTGTTTTTT. Translating gives CASSQQGYTGELFF.

The chain is built from TRBV6-1 and TRBJ2-5, with D tentatively TRBD2 (5 bases). CDR3 length equals 11 residues. Germline lookup yields CDR1 MNHNS and CDR2 SASEGT. Trimming removed 8 bases from V and 5 bases from J, with 9 bases in between. CDR3 protein: CASGSGETQYF. In DNA, the CDR3 is TGTGCCAGCGGTTCGGGGGAGACCCAGTACTTC.

This chain joins TRBV28 and TRBJ1-5; D gene unclear. V lost 6 bases, J lost 3 bases, and 12 bases lay in between. The V gene's germline CDR1 is MDHEN and CDR2 SYDVKM. The CDR3 sequence is 14 residues long. The CDR3 spells CASRPWGVNQPQHF. CDR3 coding DNA: TGTGCCAGCAGGCCGTGGGGAGTCAATCAGCCCCAGCATTTT.

The chain couples TRBV29-1 to TRBJ2-3; 7 bases are a match to TRBD1. The germline gives CDR1 SQVTM, CDR2 ANQGSEA. Trimming took 3 bases from V and 4 from J; bases not matched to a gene: 4. The CDR3 has 13 residues. The CDR3 coding sequence is TGCAGCGTTGACGGACAGGTGGCAGATACGCAGTATTTT. Its translation: CSVDGQVADTQYF.

The chain couples TRBV27 to TRBJ2-2; D gene unclear. The ends were cut back, 1 base at V and 5 bases at J, with 14 bases in the middle. This CDR3 is 16 amino acids long. Germline V gives CDR1 MNHEY, CDR2 SMNVEV (reference sequence). For the CDR3, the DNA is TGTGCCAGCAGTTTATTACCCAACATGATAACCGGGGAGCTGTTTTTT. Protein: CASSLLPNMITGELFF.

The chain recombines TRBV19 with TRBJ2-3, with 10 positions matching TRBD1. Germline V gives CDR1 LNHDA, CDR2 SQIVND (reference sequence). Trimming at V came to 5 bases and at J to 4 bases, leaving 6 bases not matched to a gene. This CDR3 contains 15 residues. This CDR3 is CASSPRQGAADTQYF. The CDR3 nucleotides read TGTGCCAGTAGTCCCCGACAGGGGGCCGCAGATACGCAGTATTTT.